Included here is one T cell receptor (beta chain) sequence, with context. Antigen specificity is unknown. The data belong to a study of T cells in Graves' hyperthyroidism and ophthalmopathy. Using RNA transcripts as the source, TCR beta CDR3 regions were amplified. Primed by the HTBI set, a first-round RT-PCR was run on the TCR CDR3. Via MiXCR, TCRdb re-called the multiplex PCR reads, giving one row per CDR3 protein. The sample holds 250,000 to 350,000 distinct CDR3 sequences, 20% to 25% seen once. The cohort's ophthalmopathy patients, a group with duration under 3 months, had a Clinical Activity Score of at least 3 and a NOSPECS grade of at least 4. The diagnostic basis comprised clinical symptoms, serum thyroxine and TRAb, thyroid ultrasound and orbital computed tomography. Isolation of PBMCs was performed on roughly 9 ml fresh peripheral blood. CDR1 and CDR2 from the germline V gene are LGHNA and YNFKEQ. The trim removed 4 bases at V and 8 bases at J, leaving 11 bases unmatched. The CDR3 consists of 16 residues.

Study-level results: From stable hyperthyroidism, ophthalmopathy was separated by a 13 V-J model.

This sequence originates from a man under 40 with Graves' ophthalmopathy. The rearrangement links TRBV4-2 to TRBJ1-2; 12 nucleotides match TRBD1. Material: blood. Here the CDR3 DNA reads TGTGCCAGCAGCCTATCAAGGGGACAGGGGGCGCAGGGCTACACCTTC. Translation gives CASSLSRGQGAQGYTF.